A single TCR beta chain is shown here with its context. The antigen is unknown. The data are from a study of long-term antiretroviral therapy in people with HIV. Study-level findings and limits: Collection of the blood took place between about 2004 and 2018. The ART regimens in use then may have been less effective than current ones.

Samples were assayed with immunoSEQ v3.0 at survey level. Profiling relied on immunoSEQ multiplex PCR, and the TCRdb table lists in-frame clones only, not all of them. The sample contains 7,200 or so clones, about 76% of which appear only once. Every HIV-positive participant received treatment in the United States. Samples held about 0.95-10 million cryopreserved PBMC, and DNA extraction followed. The CDR3 is 16 residues long. Germline loops: CDR1 SGHRS, CDR2 YFSETQ. With 3 bases clipped from V and 0 bases from J, the junction kept 8 bases outside the gene matches. This chain connects TRBV5-1 to TRBJ1-2, with TRBD1 matching over 7 bases. This sequence originates from a man aged 18 to 35 with HIV. Sequences were derived from unsorted PBMCs, sampled 0.1 years before starting antiretroviral therapy. The CDR3: CASSSQLQGPNYGYTF. CDR3 bases: TGCGCCAGCAGCTCTCAGTTACAGGGGCCTAACTATGGCTACACCTTC. Drawing the rest from reference TRBV5-1 and TRBJ1-2, the complete variable domain is KAGVTQTPRYLIKTRGQQVTLSCSPISGHRSVSWYQQTPGQGLQFLFEYFSETQRNKGNFPGRFSGRQFSNSRSEMNVSTLELGDSALYLCASSSQLQGPNYGYTFGSGTRLTVV.